This T cell receptor (beta chain) was observed in a study of CD8+ T cells in alopecia areata. Study-level findings and limits: Unlike in mice, where it was clearer, TCR sharing across patients was less clear, possibly HLA-related.

In regard to this clone: The antigen remains undetermined.

V was pared by 5 bases and J by 5 bases, with 9 bases of the junction left unmatched. The CDR3 runs to 14 residues. CDR1 SQVTM and CDR2 ANQGSEA come from the germline V gene. As the sequencing template, cDNA was produced by extracting RNA and reverse transcribing it. The data were produced by immunoSEQ multiplex PCR, yet TCRdb's version contains in-frame clones alone and is incomplete. The sample lists 120,000 or so clones; 35% to 45% were seen once. Sequenced: CD4+ T cells sorted from blood. The sequence derives from a human donor with alopecia areata. This chain uses TRBV29-1 with TRBJ1-2; TRBD1 aligns across 9 bases. The CDR3 DNA sequence: TGCAGCGTTTCCGGGACAGGGATTTTTTATGGCTACACCTTC. This translates into CSVSGTGIFYGYTF.